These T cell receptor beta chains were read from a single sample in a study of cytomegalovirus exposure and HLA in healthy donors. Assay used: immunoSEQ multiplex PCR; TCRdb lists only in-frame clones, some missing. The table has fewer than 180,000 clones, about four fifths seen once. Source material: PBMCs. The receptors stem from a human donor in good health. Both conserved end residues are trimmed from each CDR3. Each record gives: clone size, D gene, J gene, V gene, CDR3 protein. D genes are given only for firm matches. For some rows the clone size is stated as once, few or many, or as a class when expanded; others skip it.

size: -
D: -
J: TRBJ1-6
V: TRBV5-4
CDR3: ASSYDRFNSPLH

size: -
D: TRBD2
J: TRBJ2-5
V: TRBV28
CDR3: ASSSPAGGTATQY

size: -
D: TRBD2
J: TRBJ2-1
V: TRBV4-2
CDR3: ASSRLLAGVIYNEQF

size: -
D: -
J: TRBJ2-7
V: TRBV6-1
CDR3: ATAPRVLSYEQY

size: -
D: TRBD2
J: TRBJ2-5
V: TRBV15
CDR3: ATSRALPGLADRGTQY

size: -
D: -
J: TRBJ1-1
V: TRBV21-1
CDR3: ASSKEMRQGAEEAF

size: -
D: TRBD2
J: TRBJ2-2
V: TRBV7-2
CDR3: ASSYGTSGGLNTGELF

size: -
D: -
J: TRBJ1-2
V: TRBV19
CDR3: ASKTQALASYGYT

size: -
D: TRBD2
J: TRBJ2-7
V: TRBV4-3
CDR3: ASSQDGLAGGVGNEQY

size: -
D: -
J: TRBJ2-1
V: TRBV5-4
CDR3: ASSLAGTPINGQF

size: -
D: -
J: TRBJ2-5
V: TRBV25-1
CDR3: ASSEYGLGRQETQY

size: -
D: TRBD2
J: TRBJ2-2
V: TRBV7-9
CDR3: ASSLPLGTSGNTGELF

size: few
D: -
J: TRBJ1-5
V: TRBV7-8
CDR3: ASSEEWGRNQPQH

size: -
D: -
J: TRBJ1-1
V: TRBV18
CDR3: ATRQSFLNTEAF

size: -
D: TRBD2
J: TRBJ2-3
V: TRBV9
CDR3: ASSARWAGGDTQY

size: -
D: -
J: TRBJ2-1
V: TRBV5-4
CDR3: ASSLGESSYNEQF

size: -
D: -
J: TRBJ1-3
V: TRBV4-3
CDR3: ASSQDQAGPIY

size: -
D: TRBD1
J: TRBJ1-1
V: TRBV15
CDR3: ATSFDRAMNTEAF

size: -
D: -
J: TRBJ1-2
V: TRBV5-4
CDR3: ASSLDRHATYGYT

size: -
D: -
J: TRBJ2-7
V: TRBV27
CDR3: ASSTGTKWREQY

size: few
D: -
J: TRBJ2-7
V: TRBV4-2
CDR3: ASSQELVGYEQY

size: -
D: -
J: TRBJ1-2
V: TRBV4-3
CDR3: ASSPHGERTNYGYT

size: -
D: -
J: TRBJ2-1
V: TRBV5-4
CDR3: ASRPDSYSYNEQF

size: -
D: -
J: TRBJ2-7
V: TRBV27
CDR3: ASSFEGGASEQY

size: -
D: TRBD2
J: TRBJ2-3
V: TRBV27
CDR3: ASRLTSVSEDTQY

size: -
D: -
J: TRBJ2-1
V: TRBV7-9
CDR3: ASSRPDSHEQF

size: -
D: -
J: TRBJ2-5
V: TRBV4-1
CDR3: ASSPEAVLQETQY

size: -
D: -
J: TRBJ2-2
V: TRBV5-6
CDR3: ASSSGYEETGELF

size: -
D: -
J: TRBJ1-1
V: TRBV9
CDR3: ASSVAVVDTEAF